The TCR beta chain described here comes from a study of CD8 T cells in Susac syndrome. The study, taken as a whole, reports: As acknowledged by the study, its TCR sequencing and HLA analysis included a relatively small number of individuals.

A note on this clonotype: Its antigen is not known.

An input of roughly 0.5 to 1 ug of RNA was subjected to reverse transcription using random hexamers. An immunoSEQ multiplex PCR amplified TCR beta CDR3 over 54 Vbeta and 13 Jbeta. TCRdb reprocessed the immunoSEQ multiplex PCR reads with MiXCR, giving one entry per CDR3 protein. Here the sample spans about 210,000 distinct CDR3 sequences, 95% being singletons. Sequencing of TCR beta, carried out with a high-throughput approach, was applied to CD8+ and CD4+ T cells from the blood. The CDR3 has 16 amino acids. Germline V gives CDR1 SGHAT, CDR2 FQNNGV. The V and J ends lost 2 bases and 2 bases, in that order; junction bases with no gene match: 6.

This TCR was recovered from a human donor with multiple sclerosis. The material sequenced was CD4+ T cells from PBMCs. The gene calls are TRBV11-2 and TRBJ2-1; 7 nucleotides match TRBD1. The CDR3 DNA reads TGTGCCAGCAGCTTATCCGGGACAGACGCCTACAATGAGCAGTTCTTC. Protein product: CASSLSGTDAYNEQFF.